This entry is about one T cell receptor (beta chain). Its matching antigen is unknown. This entry belongs to a study of cytotoxic CD8 clonotypes in ibrutinib-treated CLL. Study overall: Samples showed on average roughly 260,000 productive templates and about 94,000 productive rearrangements.

The CDR3 spans 19 residues. V was pared by 2 bases and J by 6 bases, with 15 bases of the junction left unmatched. Germline V gene data show CDR1 as KGHSH and CDR2 as LQKENI. General study points: Clonality climbed at ibrutinib response, then dropped toward baseline at progression.

This table comes from immunoSEQ multiplex PCR, and its TCRdb copy is limited to in-frame clones, with some not included. The profile shows about 130,000 clones, 70% to 90% of them singletons. The TCR comes from a human donor with chronic lymphocytic leukemia. The sample was PBMCs, taken after 24 months of ibrutinib treatment. This rearrangement joins TRBV18 to TRBJ2-3, with TRBD2 matching over 12 bases. CDR3 sequence: CASSPSMTRLAGGMDTQYF. The DNA of the CDR3 is TGTGCCAGCTCACCATCCATGACTCGGCTAGCGGGGGGGATGGATACGCAGTATTTT. Looking up the rest from reference TRBV18 and TRBJ2-3 gives the full variable domain: NAGVMQNPRHLVRRRGQEARLRCSPMKGHSHVYWYRQLPEEGLKFMVYLQKENIIDESGMPKERFSAEFPKEGPSILRIQQVVRGDSAAYFCASSPSMTRLAGGMDTQYFGPGTRLTVL.